One sample yielded the 10 T cell receptor beta chains listed below, sequenced in a study of T cell clonality in common variable immunodeficiency. Findings of the study overall: In common variable immunodeficiency, TCR beta chains reportedly carried fewer deletions and N-nucleotide insertions.

Clones were sequenced by immunoSEQ multiplex PCR, and TCRdb holds only the in-frame ones, with some missing. Recorded here are around 28,000 clones, none singletons. Which antigens these TCRs recognize remains unknown. Source material: peripheral blood mononuclear cells. The receptor set was obtained from a human donor with common variable immunodeficiency.

This clone appeared a few times. The read halts 3 residues ahead of the CDR3 end, with the missing end drawn from the germline J gene. The rearrangement links TRBV18 to TRBJ2-1, with a tentative D call TRBD2 (7 bases). CDR1 and CDR2 from the germline V gene are KGHSH and LQKENI. The CDR3 sequence is 15 residues long. Trimming cost V 2 bases and J 4 bases, with 12 bases left between them. CDR3 bases read: TGTGCCAGCTCACCAGGCGGGGGCTTTTACAATGAG. Translated: CASSPGGGFYNE. The whole CDR3 sequence reads CASSPGGGFYNEQFF.

This clone was detected many times. Read coverage stops 3 residues before the CDR3 terminus; the germline J gene supplies the remainder. This chain joins TRBV10-3 and TRBJ2-3; the match to TRBD2 covers 10 bases. The CDR3 extends over 15 amino acids. V shed 3 bases, J shed 8 bases, and the junction held 8 bases outside the gene matches. From germline, CDR1 is ENHRY and CDR2 SYGVKD. The CDR3 DNA, read in part, is TGTGCCATCAGTGATGAGCGGGGGGGTTCGGGTACG. Amino acid sequence: CAISDERGGSGT. In full, the CDR3 reads CAISDERGGSGTQYF.

Turning to this clone: This sequence is one base from a far larger clone and is likely a read error. The CDR3 here is CASSSGQATDTQYF. Incomplete CDR3 DNA: TGTGCCAGCAGCTCGGGACAGGCCACAGATACG. V gene TRBV7-2 combines with J gene TRBJ2-3; 8 nucleotides agree with TRBD1. The read ends 3 residues early relative to the CDR3; the germline J gene fills the gap. After removal of 4 bases from V and 2 bases from J, the junction contained 2 bases not matched to a gene. CDR1 SGHTA and CDR2 FQGNSA come from the germline V gene. The CDR3 totals 14 residues.

In this sample, this clone turned up many times. CDR3 region: CASRRGWGGNQPQHF. The sequenced CDR3 bases are TGTGCCAGTAGGCGTGGGTGGGGGGGCAATCAGCCC. V and J are TRBV19 and TRBJ1-5, with D perhaps TRBD1 (5 bases). Read sequence stops 3 residues before the CDR3 end, and the germline J gene provides the missing end. CDR1 is LNHDA and CDR2 is SQIVND in the germline V gene (reference sequence). The CDR3 totals 15 residues. Trimming pared 6 bases from V and 2 bases from J, leaving 14 bases between.

Remarks on this clone: The DNA ends 3 residues before the CDR3 does, and the rest of the CDR3 is filled in from the germline J gene. V and J are TRBV20-1 and TRBJ2-1; maybe TRBD2 (7 bases). Trimming removed 6 bases at V and 4 bases at J, with 16 bases between. The CDR3 covers 14 residues. Germline values: CDR1 DFQATT, CDR2 SNEGSKA (reference sequence). The CDR3 bases that were read are TGCAGTGCGGGAGGGGGGGGACCATACAATGAG. Protein: CSAGGGGPYNE. The full CDR3 sequence reads CSAGGGGPYNEQFF.

This clone was seen many times. Read sequence stops 3 residues before the CDR3 end, and the germline J gene provides the missing end. The rearrangement uses TRBV29-1 and TRBJ1-4; a weak D match, TRBD1 (5 bases). The V end lost 7 bases, the J end lost 8 bases, and 17 bases lay between the germline ends. From germline, CDR1 is SQVTM and CDR2 ANQGSEA. CDR3 size: 13 residues. This chain's CDR3 is CSARQPFGEKLFF. The DNA read from the CDR3 is TGCAGCGCAAGACAGCCATTCGGGGAAAAA.

There are many counts of this clone. The read is 3 residues too short to cover the CDR3 end, so that end is filled in from the germline J gene. The chain joins TRBV11-2 to TRBJ2-7; 7 nucleotides align to TRBD1. The germline gives CDR1 SGHAT, CDR2 FQNNGV. There are 14 residues in the CDR3. Trimming took 3 bases from V and 2 from J; bases not matched to a gene: 4. The CDR3 protein is CASSLNRGAYEQYF. The part of the CDR3 DNA that was read is TGTGCCAGCAGCTTGAACAGGGGAGCCTACGAG.

This clone was observed many times. The read falls 3 residues short of the CDR3 end, and the missing part is taken from the germline J gene. The chain has TRBV4-1 and TRBJ2-2; D might be TRBD1 (6 bases). Germline CDR1 reads MGHRA; CDR2 reads YSYEKL. The CDR3 totals 16 residues. With 4 bases removed from V and 5 bases from J, the gap between germline ends came to 17 bases. The covered CDR3 bases are TGCGCCAGCAGCCCAACGGACAGCTACCTAACCGGGGAG. It specifies CASSPTDSYLTGE. The complete CDR3 protein is CASSPTDSYLTGELFF.

This clone was recorded a few times. The CDR3 extends 3 residues past the end of the read, so its final part is completed from the germline J gene. J is TRBJ2-7 and V is TRBV30, with D unclear. The CDR3 consists of 13 residues. Trimming pared 1 base from V and 3 bases from J, leaving 10 bases between. CDR1 and CDR2 from the germline V gene are GTSNPN and SVGIG (reference sequence). The CDR3: CAWSETILYEQYF. The sequenced part of the CDR3 DNA is TGTGCCTGGAGTGAGACAATCCTCTACGAG.

This clone was detected many times. Sequencing ends 3 residues short of the CDR3 end; the germline J gene provides the rest. The gene calls are TRBV29-1 and TRBJ1-1; D unclear. The CDR3 is 15 amino acids. The germline V and J ends were trimmed by 3 bases and 1 base, with 15 bases remaining between them. The V gene's germline CDR1 is SQVTM and CDR2 ANQGSEA. The CDR3: CSVDRSRFTNTEAFF. The CDR3 bases that were read are TGCAGCGTTGATAGATCCCGGTTCACGAACACTGAA.